The next 13 T cell receptor beta chains were all read from a single sample in a study of control samples from healthy donors and cancer patients. TCRdb's table, derived via immunoSEQ multiplex PCR, lists solely in-frame clones and lacks some. The sample has about 69,000 clones; roughly 89% are singletons. Sequencing used PBMCs. These receptors were taken from a man aged 60 to 75 with colorectal cancer.

The chain has TRBV6-5 and TRBJ1-1, with D tentatively TRBD1 (5 bases). The CDR3 totals 13 residues. V lost 5 bases and J lost 0, with 7 bases in between. Germline V gene lookup returns CDR1 MNHEY and CDR2 SVGAGI. The CDR3 loop reads CASSRQMNTEAFF. The CDR3, as DNA: TGTGCCAGCAGTAGACAGATGAACACTGAAGCTTTCTTT.

This chain joins TRBV9 and TRBJ2-5, with 9 bases identical to TRBD2. The J segment lost 2 bases and the V segment lost 0 bases, leaving 5 bases of the junction unmatched. Germline V gene data show CDR1 as SGDLS and CDR2 as YYNGEE. This CDR3 contains 16 residues. CDR3 loop: CASSVVGSGGQETQYF. The CDR3, as DNA: TGTGCCAGCAGCGTAGTTGGTAGCGGGGGTCAAGAGACCCAGTACTTC.

The rearrangement links TRBV6-5 to TRBJ2-2, with TRBD1 matching over 8 bases. Germline CDR1 reads MNHEY; CDR2 reads SVGAGI. This CDR3 is built from 15 residues. V gave up 6 bases and J gave up 5 bases; unmatched junction bases: 8. CDR3 region: CASRRQGARTGELFF. The CDR3 bases are TGTGCCAGCAGACGCCAGGGGGCTCGGACCGGGGAGCTGTTTTTT.

The chain has TRBV27 and TRBJ2-7; D gene ambiguous. Between the trimmed V and J ends, which lost 6 bases and 3 bases, there was a span of 6 bases. Germline V gene sequence: CDR1 MNHEY, CDR2 SMNVEV (reference sequence). The CDR3 extends over 11 amino acids. The CDR3 DNA reads TGTGCCAGCAGGGCCGACTACGAGCAGTACTTC. Residues: CASRADYEQYF.

The chain joins TRBV6-5 to TRBJ2-7; TRBD1 matches 9 bases. With V trimmed by 7 bases and J by 3 bases, 7 bases remained unmatched. CDR1 and CDR2 from the germline V gene are MNHEY and SVGAGI. The CDR3 length is 14 residues. Written as DNA, the CDR3 is TGTGCCAGCAACAAAGAGGACAGGGGCTACGAGCAGTACTTC. This encodes CASNKEDRGYEQYF.

This clone was observed a single time. The chain links TRBV4-1 to TRBJ2-2, with D tentatively TRBD1 or TRBD2 (5 bases each). This CDR3 is built from 14 residues. The germline V gene encodes CDR1 MGHRA and CDR2 YSYEKL. V was pared by 4 bases and J by 4 bases, with 10 bases between. The CDR3 nucleotides read TGCGCCAGCAGCCTCCGGGACGGCACCGGGGAGCTGTTTTTT. Protein: CASSLRDGTGELFF.

The V call is TRBV5-1, the J call TRBJ1-1; 9 nucleotides line up with TRBD1. The V and J ends lost 0 bases and 11 bases, in that order; junction bases with no gene match: 5. The CDR3 is 13 residues long. CDR1 SGHRS and CDR2 YFSETQ come from the germline V gene. CDR3 sequence: CASSLETGGMAFF. DNA for the CDR3: TGCGCCAGCAGCTTGGAGACAGGGGGAATGGCTTTCTTT.

A single count supports this clone. The V and J genes are TRBV7-2 and TRBJ2-7; possible D gene TRBD1, 5 bases. The CDR3 consists of 14 residues. Germline CDR1 SGHTA, CDR2 FQGNSA. V dropped 3 bases and J dropped 3 bases, with 12 bases sitting between them. The CDR3 coding sequence is TGTGCCAGCAGCTTTGGAGTGGGGCTCTACGAGCAGTACTTC. This sequence encodes CASSFGVGLYEQYF.

The V gene is TRBV3-1 (or the pseudogene TRBV3-2), the J gene TRBJ1-3; 9 nucleotides line up with TRBD1. This CDR3 comprises 16 residues. With 2 bases clipped from V and 2 bases from J, the junction kept 4 bases outside the gene matches. CDR1 LGHDT and CDR2 YNNKEL come from the germline V gene (reference sequence). The CDR3: CASSQRWTGAGNTIYF. The CDR3, as DNA: TGTGCCAGCAGCCAACGGTGGACAGGGGCTGGAAACACCATATATTTT.

Here the CDR3 DNA reads TGTGCCAGCAGTCTAGACCGAAATGGTAGTGAAAAACTGTTTTTT. This encodes CASSLDRNGSEKLFF. This sequence joins TRBV2 and TRBJ1-4; unclear D gene. The V and J ends lost 5 bases and 7 bases respectively, with 17 bases between them. Germline V gene lookup returns CDR1 SNHLY and CDR2 FYNNEI. The CDR3 has 15 residues. Full variable domain (rest looked up from reference TRBV2 and TRBJ1-4): EPEVTQTPSHQVTQMGQEVILRCVPISNHLYFYWYRQILGQKVEFLVSFYNNEISEKSEIFDDQFSVERPDGSNFTLKIRSTKLEDSAMYFCASSLDRNGSEKLFFGSGTQLSVL.

This clone was detected only once. V gene TRBV5-1 combines with J gene TRBJ2-1; 8 bases fit TRBD2. Germline V gene data show CDR1 as SGHRS and CDR2 as YFSETQ. V lost 6 bases to trimming and J lost 3 bases; unmatched junction nucleotides: 8. This CDR3 is 15 amino acids long. CDR3 residues: CASIPSGGGYNEQFF. The CDR3 DNA is TGCGCCAGCATCCCCTCGGGGGGGGGCTACAATGAGCAGTTCTTC.

The rearrangement joins TRBV14 to TRBJ2-5; the D gene is possibly TRBD1 (6 bases). The CDR3 length is 15 residues. CDR1 is SGHDN, CDR2 FVKESK, per germline. Trimming took 0 bases from V and 13 from J, leaving 21 bases between them. CDR3 region: CASSQDPGTREGLYF. The CDR3 DNA follows: TGTGCCAGCAGCCAAGACCCAGGGACACGCGAGGGTCTGTACTTC.

This clone was counted a few times. The same CDR3 is also encoded by other DNA sequences in this sample. CDR3 amino acids: CASSRQGNSNQPQHF. The CDR3 coding sequence is TGTGCCAGCAGTCGACAGGGGAATAGCAATCAGCCCCAGCATTTT. The chain links TRBV2 to TRBJ1-5; TRBD1 agrees at 8 bases. Losses at the gene ends were 5 bases for V and 0 bases for J; bases not matched to a gene: 3. Germline CDR1 and CDR2: SNHLY and FYNNEI. The CDR3 spans 15 residues.